This TCR beta chain appears in the sequencing data of a study of T cells in Graves' hyperthyroidism and ophthalmopathy. This clonotype occurred a few times. Its antigen remains unknown. RNA transcripts yielded amplified TCR beta CDR3 regions. HTBI primers were employed in a first-round RT-PCR of the TCR CDR3. TCRdb re-analysed the multiplex PCR reads in MiXCR, keeping a single row per CDR3 protein. The table has approximately 600,000 distinct CDR3 sequences, approximately 14% seen once. General observations from the study: A median about 6.5 months before onset, the model predicted ophthalmopathy. Appearing also in blood were most of the thyroid clonotypes expanded above 0.001.

V lost 1 base, J lost 3 bases, and 9 bases lay in between. The CDR3 extends over 13 amino acids. Looked up from germline, CDR1 is SQVTM and CDR2 is ANQGSEA. The sequence derives from a woman aged 40 to 50 with Graves' ophthalmopathy. The rearrangement joins TRBV29-1 to TRBJ2-5; D is perhaps TRBD1 (5 bases). Sequenced: blood. The CDR3, as DNA: TGCAGCGTTGAAGGTCCCAGGGAAGAGACCCAGTACTTC. Its protein is CSVEGPREETQYF. Together with reference TRBV29-1 and TRBJ2-5, the CDR3 gives the full variable domain: SAVISQKPSRDICQRGTSLTIQCQVDSQVTMMFWYRQQPGQSLTLIATANQGSEATYESGFVIDKFPISRPNLTFSTLTVSNMSPEDSSIYLCSVEGPREETQYFGPGTRLLVL.